Shown below are 18 T cell receptor beta chains from a single sample sequenced in a study of beta chain features in type 1 diabetes. What was sequenced were expressed TCRB transcripts, since all of the isolated RNA had been reverse transcribed. Some clones are missing from TCRdb's copy, which holds only in-frame ones; the method was immunoSEQ multiplex PCR. Of 430,000 or so clones detected, 10% to 12% appear once; the ten largest clones hold about 0.045%. Sequencing input: naive CD4+ T cells from blood. The origin of the receptors is a woman aged 18-29 years in good health.

The table lists this clone with a few counts. This specimen includes other DNA sequences encoding the same CDR3. This chain joins TRBV29-1 and TRBJ2-3, with 7 bases fitting TRBD2. The J segment lost 1 base and the V segment lost 4 bases, leaving 5 bases of the junction unmatched. The CDR3 is 14 amino acids. The germline gives CDR1 SQVTM, CDR2 ANQGSEA. In DNA, the CDR3 is TGCAGCGTTGGTGGGAGGGTACGCACAGATACGCAGTATTTT. This encodes CSVGGRVRTDTQYF.

V is TRBV2 and J is TRBJ2-7; D is undetermined. Germline CDR1 and CDR2: SNHLY and FYNNEI. The CDR3 loop spans 13 amino acids. The V gene lost 6 bases and the J gene lost 1 base, with 10 bases spanning the gap. The CDR3 sequence is CASRIGLSYEQYV. CDR3 nucleotides: TGTGCCAGCAGAATAGGATTATCCTACGAGCAGTACGTC.

The chain couples TRBV9 to TRBJ2-5, with TRBD1 matching 8 bases. The CDR3 runs to 14 residues. V lost 5 bases to trimming and J lost 4 bases; unmatched junction nucleotides: 7. CDR1 and CDR2 from the germline V gene are SGDLS and YYNGEE. For the CDR3, the DNA is TGTGCCAGCAGAGCCGGACAGGGCGGAGAGACCCAGTACTTC. Its protein is CASRAGQGGETQYF.

This clone was detected only a few times. V usage is TRBV7-9 and J usage is TRBJ2-3; D gene uncertain. Germline CDR1 is SEHNR and CDR2 is FQNEAQ (reference sequence). With 3 bases removed from V and 2 bases from J, the gap between germline ends came to 9 bases. The CDR3 covers 14 residues. For the CDR3, the DNA is TGTGCCAGCAGCTTTACCCGGGCCACAGATACGCAGTATTTT. It is translated as CASSFTRATDTQYF.

The rearrangement joins TRBV6-5 to TRBJ1-2, with a weak D call TRBD1 (5 bases). Germline assignment: CDR1 MNHEY and CDR2 SVGAGI. CDR3 length equals 14 residues. Trimming pared 6 bases from V and 2 bases from J, leaving 13 bases between. The CDR3 coding sequence is TGTGCCAGCAGGAAATATGAGGGGAACTATGGCTACACCTTC. It specifies CASRKYEGNYGYTF.

The rearrangement links TRBV5-1 to TRBJ2-3; D remains unclear. CDR1 is SGHRS and CDR2 is YFSETQ in the germline V gene. There are 12 residues in the CDR3. V lost 0 bases and J lost 4, with 3 bases in between. CDR3 sequence (DNA): TGCGCCAGCAGCTTGGAAGCAGATACGCAGTATTTT. Translation gives CASSLEADTQYF.

The V and J genes are TRBV4-3 and TRBJ2-7; no clear D gene. This CDR3 has 15 residues. Trimming stripped 0 bases from V and 3 bases from J, with 12 bases between. The germline CDR1 and CDR2 sequences are LGHNA and YSLEER. The CDR3 DNA follows: TGCGCCAGCAGCCAAGATTTTGGGCAGCTCTACGAGCAGTACTTC. This gives the protein CASSQDFGQLYEQYF.

The chain combines TRBV27 with TRBJ2-7, with 10 bases fitting TRBD2. CDR3 size: 14 residues. With 4 bases clipped from V and 3 bases from J, the junction kept 3 bases outside the gene matches. Germline V CDR1 and CDR2: MNHEY, SMNVEV (reference sequence). DNA of the CDR3: TGTGCCAGCAGTTATACTAGCGGGAACTACGAGCAGTACTTC. This translates into CASSYTSGNYEQYF.

This clone was detected a few times. The chain uses TRBV28 and TRBJ2-5; D is possibly TRBD1 (5 bases). In germline, CDR1 is MDHEN, CDR2 SYDVKM. The CDR3 spans 13 residues. Trimming took 6 bases from V and 2 from J, leaving 10 bases between them. CDR3 DNA: TGTGCCAGCAGGACAGACAAGCAAGAGACCCAGTACTTC. This gives the protein CASRTDKQETQYF.

This clone was seen more than once but under ten times. The J gene is TRBJ2-3, the V gene TRBV9; possibly TRBD1 for D (6 bases). V lost 0 bases and J 7 bases, leaving 9 bases between the germline ends. This CDR3 contains 13 residues. Germline CDR1 SGDLS, CDR2 YYNGEE. The chain's CDR3 is CASSVEGTYTQYF. DNA for the CDR3: TGTGCCAGCAGCGTAGAAGGGACATATACGCAGTATTTT.

A few counts support this clone. The gene calls are TRBV5-4 and TRBJ2-1, with no clear D. The CDR3 is 13 amino acids. Germline assignment: CDR1 SGHNT and CDR2 YYREEE (reference sequence). Deletions cut 2 bases from V and 2 bases from J, with 5 bases between. The CDR3: CASSFPTYNEQFF. The CDR3 coding sequence is TGTGCCAGCAGCTTTCCCACCTACAATGAGCAGTTCTTC.

A remark on this clone: A much larger clone differs by one base, so this may be a read error. This sequence joins TRBV15 and TRBJ2-7, with TRBD1 matching 8 bases. CDR3 length equals 15 residues. V lost 5 bases, J lost 5 bases, and 11 bases stayed unmatched. CDR1 and CDR2 (germline): LNHNV, YYDKDF (reference sequence). This CDR3 reads CATSAPGTGYNEQYV. CDR3 nucleotides: TGTGCCACCAGCGCCCCCGGGACAGGTTATAACGAGCAGTACGTC.

In DNA form, the CDR3 reads TGTGCCAGCAGCTTAGCTTGGCGGGCAGACGAGCAGTACTTC. Protein sequence: CASSLAWRADEQYF. The chain links TRBV7-2 to TRBJ2-7; D may be TRBD2 (5 bases). This CDR3 comprises 14 residues. The germline V and J ends were trimmed by 0 bases and 5 bases, with 11 bases remaining between them. In germline, CDR1 is SGHTA, CDR2 FQGNSA.

The V and J genes are TRBV18 and TRBJ2-7; 14 bases agree with TRBD2. Germline V gives CDR1 KGHSH, CDR2 LQKENI. Losses at the gene ends were 3 bases for V and 4 bases for J; bases not matched to a gene: 5. The length of the CDR3 is 16 residues. This CDR3 is CASSPGLAGAGYEQYF. In DNA form, the CDR3 reads TGTGCCAGCTCACCGGGACTAGCGGGAGCTGGGTACGAGCAGTACTTC.

This clone was seen a handful of times. This rearrangement joins TRBV5-1 to TRBJ2-7; D possibly uses TRBD1 or TRBD2 (5 bases each). The CDR3 consists of 15 residues. Trimming shortened V by 2 bases and J by 5 bases, and 17 bases separated the two germline ends. Per the germline V gene, CDR1 is SGHRS and CDR2 is YFSETQ. CDR3 loop: CASSFSGKRGDEQYF. In nucleotides, the CDR3 is TGCGCCAGCAGCTTTTCGGGAAAAAGGGGCGACGAGCAGTACTTC.

CDR3 nucleotide sequence: TGTGCCAGCAGCTTACTAGGAATGGGGGAGACCCAGTACTTC. It is translated as CASSLLGMGETQYF. V usage is TRBV7-2 and J usage is TRBJ2-5; no definite D call. CDR3 length equals 14 residues. CDR1 is SGHTA and CDR2 is FQGNSA in the germline V gene. With 2 bases removed from V and 5 bases from J, the gap between germline ends came to 12 bases.

The chain links TRBV9 to TRBJ2-1; 11 positions match TRBD2. J was trimmed by 8 bases and V by 0 bases; bases with no gene match: 10. Germline lookup yields CDR1 SGDLS and CDR2 YYNGEE. The CDR3 contains 17 residues. CDR3 sequence: CASSVATVASGGYEQFF. The CDR3 DNA reads TGTGCCAGCAGCGTAGCTACTGTAGCTAGCGGGGGGTATGAGCAGTTCTTC.

This clone has just a few counts. The chain couples TRBV7-2 to TRBJ2-2; D perhaps matches TRBD1 (6 bases). CDR3 length: 14 residues. The V gene's germline CDR1 is SGHTA and CDR2 FQGNSA. Trimming left V 10 bases short and J 3 bases short, with 15 bases between. As DNA, the CDR3 is TGTGCCACACGATCTTACAGGGACACCGGGGAGCTGTTTTTT. Amino acids: CATRSYRDTGELFF.